The present TCR beta chain was sequenced within a study of T cell clones after liver transplantation. The wider study: TCRbeta sequencing after a pre-transplant mixed lymphocyte reaction identified graft-donor-reactive clones, later tracked in post-transplant blood. Without induction therapy, subjects received standard immunosuppression until 12-24 months post-transplant. Study-level findings and limits: The donor-reactive repertoire was only partly measurable in two subjects, lacking donor cells.

The ends lost 5 bases at V and 1 base at J; junction bases unmatched: 4. In germline, CDR1 is MNHEY, CDR2 SMNVEV (reference sequence). This CDR3 spans 16 amino acids. CD3+CD4+ and CD3+CD8+ cells were FACS-sorted from thawed unstimulated PBMCs. Clones were sequenced by immunoSEQ multiplex PCR, and TCRdb holds only the in-frame ones, with some missing. The data hold over 25,000 clones, with around 94% observed a single time. A remark on this clone: What it binds is unknown.

This chain uses TRBV27 with TRBJ2-2; TRBD2 agrees at 10 bases. Source: CD8+ T cells from blood, taken 12 months after liver transplant. The source of this sequence is a human patient who received a liver transplant. Some T cells may have originated in the graft donor. CDR3 DNA sequence: TGTGCCAGCAGTGTAGTAGCGGGAGGGAACACCGGGGAGCTGTTTTTT. Its protein product is CASSVVAGGNTGELFF.